A selection of T cell receptor beta chains follows, all from one sample in a study of CD8 T cells in Susac syndrome. TCRdb independently ran MiXCR on the immunoSEQ multiplex PCR reads; one entry per CDR3 protein. The table lists 160,000 or so distinct CDR3 sequences, about 95% of them singletons, with 0.16% in the top ten. Source material: CD4+ T cells from PBMCs. The receptors come from a human donor with Susac syndrome. Both conserved end residues are part of each CDR3. The D gene is left open where the match is weak. Where a row states a size, it is once, few, many or the class of an expanded clone; other rows omit it.

TRBJ2-7,-,TRBV14,-,TGTGCCAGCAGCCAGCAGGGGATCGAGCAGTACTTC,CASSQQGIEQYF
TRBJ2-7,TRBD2,TRBV5-1,-,TGCGCCAGCAGCTTGGCTGCTAGCGGGGGGAGCGAGCAGTACTTC,CASSLAASGGSEQYF
TRBJ2-3,-,TRBV20-1,-,TGCAGTGCTAGGGGGTTGGATCCAGATACGCAGTATTTT,CSARGLDPDTQYF
TRBJ2-1,-,TRBV9,-,TGTGCCAGCAGCTTACTCTCGAGGGACAATGAGCAGTTCTTC,CASSLLSRDNEQFF
TRBJ1-2,-,TRBV2,-,TGTGCCAGCGTGATGACAGCGGATTTGGGGGGCTACACCTTC,CASVMTADLGGYTF
TRBJ2-1,TRBD1,TRBV12-3/TRBV12-4,-,TGTGCCAGCACCACAGGGGGCTCCTACAATGAGCAGTTCTTC,CASTTGGSYNEQFF
TRBJ2-1,-,TRBV2,-,TGTGCGATAGATTCGGGGTACGGCAGCAATGAGCAGTTCTTC,CAIDSGYGSNEQFF
TRBJ2-3,-,TRBV29-1,-,TGCAGCGTTGAGGCGGGGGCCAGCAGGGATACGCAGTATTTT,CSVEAGASRDTQYF
TRBJ2-2,TRBD2,TRBV5-1,-,TGCGCCAGCACCTCTAGCGGGGGTTCGAACACCGGGGAGCTGTTTTTT,CASTSSGGSNTGELFF
TRBJ2-5,-,TRBV25-1,-,TGTGCCAGCAGTGTGGGGGCTGTAGAGACCCAGTACTTC,CASSVGAVETQYF
TRBJ2-3,-,TRBV20-1,-,TGCAGTGCTAGAGATGGGCGGGGACCCACAGATACGCAGTATTTT,CSARDGRGPTDTQYF
TRBJ2-5,TRBD2,TRBV6-6,-,TGTGCCAGCAGCCAAGCGGGGGTAGGAGAGACCCAGTACTTC,CASSQAGVGETQYF
TRBJ1-6,-,TRBV5-4,-,TGTGCCAGCAGCTTGAGGACTGGGCATCTAGGGTCACCCCTCCACTTT,CASSLRTGHLGSPLHF
TRBJ2-7,-,TRBV11-2,once,TGTGCCAGCAGCGCCCAACGGGGGCACTACGAGCAGTACTTC,CASSAQRGHYEQYF